This T cell receptor beta chain originates from a study of CD8+ T cells in alopecia areata. On the study more broadly: Grafted skin came from C3H/HeJ donors with spontaneous alopecia (roughly 6-13 months old) and was placed on roughly 7-10-week-old female C3H/HeJ mice. Study-level findings and limits: Sequencing of scalp samples also includes resident alphabeta T cells from normal skin.

This clone was counted at least ten times. Its specificity is not known. At residue 12, the TCRdb amino acid sequence and the translated nucleotide sequence differ, so the protein here is the DNA translation. The germline and genes are mouse ones. The read is 3 residues too short to cover the CDR3 end, so that end is filled in from the germline J gene. Sequencing relied on a cDNA template that was reverse transcribed from extracted RNA. Some clones are missing from TCRdb's copy, which holds only in-frame ones; the method was immunoSEQ multiplex PCR. The profile covers around 100,000 clones, none occurring a single time. In germline, CDR1 is NSQYPW, CDR2 LRSPGD (reference sequence). The CDR3 is made up of 15 amino acids. V lost 4 bases and J lost 7; bases outside the gene matches: 4.

The receptor's source is a C3H/HeJ mouse with alopecia areata. Strain haplotype at MHC: H2-k. The chain carries TRBV1 and TRBJ1-6, with 10 bases aligning to TRBD1. TRBJ1-6 is an ORF for which the function is uncertain. Sequenced material: lesional skin. The CDR3 reads CTCSETGGKNSPLYF. The sequenced part of the CDR3 DNA is TGCACCTGCAGTGAGACAGGGGGCAAGAATTCGCCC.